This T cell receptor (beta chain) was sequenced during a study of chemoradiotherapy in HPV16-positive cancers (dated by TCRdb to between 2021 and 2024). Study-wide context: Candidate HPV-specific T-cell clones and common TCR motifs were defined by functional T-cell assays performed on cells from two HPV16-positive patients. Whether T-cell immunity against the HPV oncoproteins E6 and E7 changes during chemoradiotherapy and whether survival is affected by this immunity were examined in the study. Next, the candidate HPV-specific TCRs and motifs were followed in TCR repertoires from approximately 82 patients with HPV-related cancers.

Overall results and qualifications from the work: Expansion of candidate HPV-specific clones and E7-related TCR motifs was observed in the tumor microenvironment during treatment, whereas no such expansion was observed for non-HPV-specific T cells. The survival association was reported for HPV16-positive patients, and the functional definition of HPV-specific T cells was derived from only a couple of HPV16-positive patients. Improved recurrence-free survival in HPV16-positive patients was associated with expansion of HPV-responsive T cells during chemoradiotherapy.

Repertoires were sampled repeatedly over the course of chemoradiotherapy so that clonal expansion in the tumor microenvironment could be followed. The germline V end is reduced by 4 bases and the J end by 4 bases; junction bases left unmatched: 7. The CDR3 runs 16 residues from the cysteine to the phenylalanine. CDR3 DNA is the only sequence kept; it has 48 bases, read in frame from the first base. CDR1 and CDR2, per the germline V gene, are SGHAT and FQNNGV. As concerns this clone: Its cognate antigen has yet to be identified. No much larger clone exists at a distance of one base, and base qualities are not known.

The library came from the immunoSEQ multiplex PCR assay. What TCRdb holds here is the immuneACCESS table cut down to in-frame rearrangements. Part of the clones is not present; checked against another copy, under half of the missing clones reflect an unresolved V gene, and the others are unexplained. The sample table lists roughly 3,500 clones, around 95% of them with a count of one. Over 2% of the sample goes to the ten largest clones. The specimen was taken from a patient who underwent chemoradiotherapy. Recombination linked TRBV11-2 to TRBJ2-7; 13 of the junction bases match TRBD2. The receptor was derived from a human donor with HPV-associated anogenital cancer. The DNA sequence follows: TGTGCCAGCAGCTCCTGGACTAGCGGGAGAAGGTACGAGCAGTACTTC. This sequence encodes CASSSWTSGRRYEQYF.